These 28 T cell receptor beta chains share one sample of origin, sequenced in a study of T cell repertoires in cytomegalovirus infection. TCRdb fed the reads into MiXCR, producing one record per CDR3 protein. The sample carries about 890,000 distinct CDR3 sequences, 25% to 40% recorded once. These TCRs are of unknown antigen specificity. The sequenced sample was cultured CD8+ T cells from PBMCs, obtained from culture after CMV antigen stimulation. These receptors all come from a human donor in good health (CMV status not recorded). Some clones in this sample may be carry-over from other donors' samples.

The rearrangement uses TRBV7-2 and TRBJ1-6, with D unresolved. The V gene lost 1 base and the J gene lost 8 bases, with 15 bases spanning the gap. The germline V gene has CDR1 SGHTA and CDR2 FQGNSA. The CDR3 totals 16 residues. The CDR3 protein is CASSLDGWTRDSPLHF. The CDR3 bases are TGTGCCAGCAGCTTAGACGGGTGGACTAGGGATTCACCCCTCCACTTT.

V is TRBV13 and J is TRBJ1-6; weak D call: TRBD1 (6 bases). V lost 0 bases to trimming and J lost 8 bases, with 20 bases between them. The CDR3 length is 18 residues. Germline values: CDR1 PRHDT, CDR2 FYEKMQ (reference sequence). CDR3 DNA sequence: TGTGCCAGCAGCTTAGGGGTCTACCGGACAGTAGAAGATTCACCCCTCCACTTT. It specifies CASSLGVYRTVEDSPLHF.

The chain recombines TRBV27 with TRBJ2-3, with 9 bases identical to TRBD1. From germline, CDR1 is MNHEY and CDR2 SMNVEV (reference sequence). This CDR3 has 15 residues. With 4 bases clipped from V and 3 bases from J, the junction kept 5 bases outside the gene matches. The CDR3 nucleotides are TGTGCCAGCAGTTGGGGGGACAGGGTAACAGATACGCAGTATTTT. Its protein product is CASSWGDRVTDTQYF.

This sequence joins TRBV7-8 and TRBJ1-3; perhaps TRBD1 as D (5 bases). In germline, CDR1 is SGHVS, CDR2 FQNEAQ. There are 19 residues in the CDR3. V was clipped by 1 base and J by 0 bases, with 19 bases between them. This chain's CDR3 is CASSLGRRVVPFSGNTIYF. DNA for the CDR3: TGTGCCAGCAGCTTAGGTCGCAGGGTCGTCCCATTCTCTGGAAACACCATATATTTT.

The chain employs TRBV14 and TRBJ2-7; TRBD1 matches 8 bases. Germline lookup yields CDR1 SGHDN and CDR2 FVKESK. The CDR3 has 16 amino acids. Trimming cost V 3 bases and J 2 bases; bases outside gene matches: 9. CDR3 sequence: CASSHLIRDRTYEQYF. Written as DNA, the CDR3 is TGTGCCAGCAGCCACTTAATCCGGGACAGGACCTACGAGCAGTACTTC.

At least ten counts were recorded for this clonotype. The gene calls are TRBV7-8 and TRBJ2-7, with D possibly matching TRBD1 (5 bases). The CDR3 consists of 12 residues. Trimming pared 5 bases from V and 3 bases from J, leaving 8 bases between. Germline CDR1 is SGHVS and CDR2 is FQNEAQ. Here the CDR3 reads CASSQTGYEQYV. The DNA of the CDR3 is TGTGCCAGCAGCCAAACAGGCTACGAGCAGTACGTC.

This chain joins TRBV7-9 and TRBJ2-7; TRBD2 might be the D (6 bases). The CDR3 is made up of 13 amino acids. V was clipped by 5 bases and J by 3 bases, with 11 bases between them. Germline loops: CDR1 SEHNR, CDR2 FQNEAQ (reference sequence). CDR3 amino acids: CASSPPGLYEQYV. The CDR3 bases are TGTGCCAGCAGCCCGCCGGGACTCTACGAGCAGTACGTC.

The chain uses TRBV29-1 and TRBJ2-1, with D hard to call. Per the germline V gene, CDR1 is SQVTM and CDR2 is ANQGSEA. Deletions cut 1 base from V and 2 bases from J, with 12 bases between. This CDR3 comprises 15 residues. CDR3 protein: CSVEGTENTYNEQFF. The CDR3 DNA is TGCAGCGTTGAAGGGACGGAAAACACCTACAATGAGCAGTTCTTC.

The V call is TRBV20-1, the J call TRBJ1-2, with D perhaps TRBD1 (5 bases). With 3 bases removed from V and 12 bases from J, the gap between germline ends came to 26 bases. The germline gives CDR1 DFQATT, CDR2 SNEGSKA (reference sequence). CDR3 length: 15 amino acids. The CDR3 region is CSASEGNRDRGTNTF. In DNA form, the CDR3 reads TGCAGTGCTAGTGAAGGGAACCGGGACCGCGGCACCAACACCTTC.

This clonotype was counted a single time. A much more abundant neighbour one base away suggests this may be a read error. The chain employs TRBV5-4 and TRBJ2-6, with D perhaps TRBD2 (7 bases). Looked up from germline, CDR1 is SGHNT and CDR2 is YYREEE (reference sequence). V was clipped by 1 base and J by 2 bases, with 19 bases between them. The CDR3 is 19 amino acids. This chain's CDR3 is CASSLRERGGTTGANVLTF. In nucleotides, the CDR3 is TGTGCCAGCAGCTTGAGGGAGAGGGGGGGGACAACTGGGGCCAACGTCCTGACTTTC.

The chain carries TRBV12-3 or TRBV12-4 and TRBJ1-4; no clear D gene. Trimming stripped 6 bases from V and 6 bases from J, with 11 bases between. The CDR3 runs to 13 residues. CDR3 sequence: CASSPLLDEKLFF. CDR3 DNA sequence: TGTGCCAGCAGCCCTTTGCTCGATGAAAAACTGTTTTTT.

The chain combines TRBV12-3 or TRBV12-4 with TRBJ1-1; D ambiguous. With 1 base removed from V and 4 bases from J, the gap between germline ends came to 13 bases. This CDR3 has 15 amino acids. The CDR3 here is CASSLVFKSGTEAFF. The CDR3, as DNA: TGTGCCAGCAGTTTAGTCTTTAAGTCGGGCACTGAAGCTTTCTTT.

There are a few counts of this clonotype. This chain's CDR3 is CASSQDIGLGTGDVRPQHF. The CDR3, as DNA: TGCGCCAGCAGCCAAGATATCGGGTTGGGGACAGGGGACGTTCGGCCCCAGCATTTT. This chain connects TRBV4-3 to TRBJ1-5; 10 nucleotides match TRBD1. The V gene's germline CDR1 is LGHNA and CDR2 YSLEER. The V gene end was trimmed by 0 bases and the J gene end by 9 bases; junction bases not matched to a gene: 17. The CDR3 is 19 amino acids.

The chain joins TRBV12-3 or TRBV12-4 to TRBJ1-4; TRBD1 matches at 9 bases. This CDR3 contains 14 residues. V gave up 6 bases and J gave up 7 bases; unmatched junction bases: 6. In DNA form, the CDR3 reads TGTGCCAGCAGCTACAGGGGGCGAGTTGAAAAACTGTTTTTT. It specifies CASSYRGRVEKLFF.

Only a few counts were recorded for this clonotype. This sequence joins TRBV10-3 and TRBJ2-7; D remains ambiguous. The ends were cut back, 2 bases at V and 4 bases at J, with 9 bases in the middle. Per germline, CDR1 ENHRY and CDR2 SYGVKD. The CDR3 spans 13 residues. CDR3 sequence: CAISEGGYYEQYF. The CDR3 nucleotides are TGTGCCATCAGTGAGGGCGGCTATTACGAGCAGTACTTC.

This clonotype was recorded a few times. The rearrangement uses TRBV7-9 and TRBJ2-2; a possible D gene is TRBD2 (5 bases). Germline assignment: CDR1 SEHNR and CDR2 FQNEAQ (reference sequence). CDR3 length equals 18 residues. The germline V and J ends were trimmed by 4 bases and 3 bases, with 21 bases remaining between them. CDR3 loop: CASSSKIRSHGDTGELFF. The CDR3 nucleotides are TGTGCCAGCAGCTCAAAAATTCGGAGTCACGGGGACACCGGGGAGCTGTTTTTT.

This clonotype was detected a few times. The rearrangement uses TRBV7-6 and TRBJ2-1; D is possibly TRBD2 (6 bases). The CDR3 covers 17 residues. Germline V CDR1 and CDR2: SGHVS, FNYEAQ. V was pared by 0 bases and J by 3 bases, with 15 bases between. The CDR3 region has the DNA TGTGCCAGCAGCTTAGCGAGGCCCGGGGGATTCTACAATGAGCAGTTCTTC. Its protein is CASSLARPGGFYNEQFF.

This clonotype was counted only a few times. CDR3 sequence reads: CASRTNSGAGNQPQHF. The CDR3 DNA reads TGTGCCAGCAGGACCAACTCAGGGGCCGGCAATCAGCCCCAGCATTTT. The V and J genes are TRBV6-1 and TRBJ1-5; D possibly corresponds to TRBD1 (6 bases). Germline assignment: CDR1 MNHNS and CDR2 SASEGT. Trimming stripped 6 bases from V and 2 bases from J, with 17 bases between. CDR3 length: 16 residues.

The chain links TRBV12-3 or TRBV12-4 to TRBJ2-7; TRBD1 matches 7 bases. This CDR3 has 16 amino acids. The junction had 10 bases not matched to a gene; V was cut back by 5 bases and J by 0 bases. CDR3 amino acids: CASSPRARDSSYEQYF. In DNA, the CDR3 is TGTGCCAGCAGTCCCCGAGCAAGGGACAGCTCCTACGAGCAGTACTTC.

Only a few counts were recorded for this clonotype. The V gene is TRBV12-3 or TRBV12-4, the J gene TRBJ2-7; D is unclear. The CDR3 is made up of 14 amino acids. Trimming stripped 6 bases from V and 3 bases from J, with 15 bases between. In DNA form, the CDR3 reads TGTGCCAGCAGGGGGTCTCCTGACGTCTACGAGCAGTACTTC. This sequence encodes CASRGSPDVYEQYF.

The genes are TRBV7-9 and TRBJ2-7, with 7 bases matching TRBD1. This CDR3 region has 14 residues. V was pared by 5 bases and J by 3 bases, with 7 bases of the junction left unmatched. Germline lookup yields CDR1 SEHNR and CDR2 FQNEAQ (reference sequence). The CDR3 sequence: CASSHGQADYEQYF. DNA of the CDR3: TGTGCCAGCAGCCATGGACAGGCCGACTACGAGCAGTACTTC. The entire variable domain, with the rest obtained from reference TRBV7-9 and TRBJ2-7, is as follows: DTGVSQNPRHKITKRGQNVTFRCDPISEHNRLYWYRQTLGQGPEFLTYFQNEAQLEKSRLLSDRFSAERPKGSFSTLEIQRTEQGDSAMYLCASSHGQADYEQYFGPGTRLTVT.

V gene TRBV28 combines with J gene TRBJ2-7; 11 bases are shared with TRBD2. V shed 7 bases, J shed 6 bases, and the junction held 5 bases outside the gene matches. Germline CDR1 MDHEN, CDR2 SYDVKM. CDR3 length equals 13 residues. This CDR3 is CASKVAGGGEQYV. DNA of the CDR3: TGTGCCAGCAAGGTAGCGGGGGGGGGCGAGCAGTACGTC.

This clonotype was seen only a few times. The V and J genes are TRBV5-4 and TRBJ1-4; D might be TRBD1 (6 bases). CDR1 and CDR2 from the germline V gene are SGHNT and YYREEE (reference sequence). The CDR3 consists of 13 residues. Deletions cut 4 bases from V and 6 bases from J, with 10 bases between. This chain's CDR3 is CASSQRTDEKLFF. As DNA, the CDR3 is TGTGCCAGCAGCCAACGGACAGATGAAAAACTGTTTTTT.

This clonotype has only a few counts. V gene TRBV7-9 combines with J gene TRBJ1-6; 8 bases match TRBD1. The V and J ends lost 5 bases and 8 bases, in that order; junction bases with no gene match: 5. Germline V gives CDR1 SEHNR, CDR2 FQNEAQ (reference sequence). The CDR3 spans 14 residues. CDR3 bases: TGTGCCAGCAGCCCCGACAGGGGTTATTCACCCCTCCACTTT. Its translation is CASSPDRGYSPLHF.

The J gene is TRBJ2-1, the V gene TRBV6-4; 9 bases line up with TRBD2. The CDR3 is 15 residues long. J lost 5 bases, V lost 1 base, and 3 bases had no gene match. Looked up from germline, CDR1 is MRHNA and CDR2 is SNTAGT. The CDR3 DNA reads TGTGCCAGCAGTGACTGGAGCGGGGGGCACAATGAGCAGTTCTTC. Translated: CASSDWSGGHNEQFF.

This clonotype has only a few counts. The chain carries TRBV18 and TRBJ2-2; a weak D match, TRBD1 (6 bases). Trimming removed 2 bases at V and 0 bases at J, with 16 bases between. Germline V lookup: CDR1 KGHSH, CDR2 LQKENI. The CDR3 has 18 residues. This CDR3 is CASSPSKQGLANTGELFF. CDR3 sequence (DNA): TGTGCCAGCTCACCATCGAAACAGGGTTTGGCGAACACCGGGGAGCTGTTTTTT.

Ten or more counts support this clonotype. The J gene is TRBJ1-2, the V gene TRBV4-3; a weak D match, TRBD1 (6 bases). The ends were cut back, 0 bases at V and 8 bases at J, with 16 bases in the middle. The germline gives CDR1 LGHNA, CDR2 YSLEER. The CDR3 covers 15 residues. CDR3 loop: CASSQDLGGLGGYTF. CDR3 bases: TGCGCCAGCAGCCAAGATTTAGGGGGGCTCGGCGGCTACACCTTC.

This clonotype appeared a single time. V is TRBV6-2 or TRBV6-3 and J is TRBJ1-2; 7 nucleotides line up with TRBD1. CDR1 is MNHEY, CDR2 SVGEGT, per germline. The CDR3 covers 13 residues. The V and J ends lost 4 bases and 8 bases, in that order; junction bases with no gene match: 7. In DNA form, the CDR3 reads TGTGCCAGCAGTTTCACAGGGGCACACGGCTACACCTTC. This codes for CASSFTGAHGYTF.